Following are 30 T cell receptor beta chains from one sample sequenced in a study of human T cells and chemical hapten exposure. Time point meaning: patch test 1, 2 weeks after DPC sensitization. The treatment was: therapeutic diphenylcyclopropenone sensitization with weekly scalp DPC. MiXCR, applied by TCRdb to the RACE reads, yields one record per CDR3 protein. The sample consists of 65,000 to 85,000 distinct CDR3 sequences, over 9% of them appearing once. Here the sequenced sample was whole blood, taken in connection with sensitization to the hapten diphenylcyclopropenone (DPC). The receptors stem from a woman in her forties or fifties with alopecia areata. Some clones in this sample may be carry-over from other donors' samples.

This clonotype was detected a few times. The rearrangement joins TRBV5-1 to TRBJ2-3, with 7 bases aligning to TRBD2. The germline V gene encodes CDR1 SGHRS and CDR2 YFSETQ. The CDR3 sequence is 19 residues long. Germline trimming cut 0 bases from V and 1 base from J; bases unmatched to any gene: 14. In DNA form, the CDR3 reads TGCGCCAGCAGCTTGGGCCCCCGGGGGTCTAGCGGACGCACAGATACGCAGTATTTT. Protein sequence: CASSLGPRGSSGRTDTQYF.

Comments on this clonotype: Mismatch with germline at one junction end may stem from a read error. The chain joins TRBV7-7 to TRBJ1-4; the D is unclear. Germline V CDR1 and CDR2: SSHAT, FNYEAQ (reference sequence). This CDR3 comprises 13 residues. The CDR3 loop reads CASTLAPGEKLFF. CDR3 DNA: TGTGCTAGCACCCTAGCCCCCGGCGAAAAACTGTTTTTT.

This clonotype was counted many times. The chain couples TRBV7-6 to TRBJ1-1; D is unclear. The CDR3 spans 11 residues. Germline loops: CDR1 SGHVS, CDR2 FNYEAQ. The V and J ends lost 8 bases and 6 bases respectively, with 10 bases between them. The CDR3 loop is CASSSGAEAFF. Written as DNA, the CDR3 is TGTGCCAGCTCTTCGGGCGCTGAAGCTTTCTTT.

This clonotype has a handful of counts. The chain combines TRBV7-2 with TRBJ2-7; D call uncertain. The CDR3 is 16 residues long. The germline V and J ends were trimmed by 1 base and 3 bases, with 16 bases remaining between them. Germline V gene sequence: CDR1 SGHTA, CDR2 FQGNSA. CDR3 loop: CASSLGVGSSYYEQYF. As DNA, the CDR3 is TGTGCCAGCAGCTTAGGCGTCGGCTCCTCCTACTACGAGCAGTACTTC.

The gene calls are TRBV29-1 and TRBJ2-7; 11 bases agree with TRBD1. The ends lost 7 bases at V and 7 bases at J; junction bases unmatched: 9. The CDR3 is 13 residues long. CDR1 is SQVTM and CDR2 is ANQGSEA in the germline V gene. The CDR3 protein is CSGKDRGRGEQYF. The CDR3 nucleotides are TGCAGCGGAAAGGACAGGGGGCGCGGAGAGCAGTACTTC.

This clonotype was seen more than once but under ten times. CDR3 nucleotide sequence: TGTGCCAGCAGCCCCAAGCTAGCGGGAGGAACCTACAATGAGCAGTTCTTC. Its translation is CASSPKLAGGTYNEQFF. The chain links TRBV7-2 to TRBJ2-1; 11 bases agree with TRBD2. The J segment lost 2 bases and the V segment lost 5 bases, leaving 8 bases of the junction unmatched. This CDR3 is built from 17 residues. Germline V CDR1 and CDR2: SGHTA, FQGNSA.

This clonotype was seen a handful of times. The chain carries TRBV12-3 or TRBV12-4 and TRBJ2-3; TRBD2 matches 12 bases. The CDR3 is made up of 16 amino acids. V gave up 6 bases and J gave up 2 bases; unmatched junction bases: 6. The CDR3, as DNA: TGTGCCAGCAGGCTAGCGGGGGGGGGCACCACAGATACGCAGTATTTT. Translated: CASRLAGGGTTDTQYF.

This clonotype was seen only a few times. The chain carries TRBV11-1 and TRBJ2-3; 12 bases are a match to TRBD2. Trimming took 3 bases from V and 5 from J; bases not matched to a gene: 3. The CDR3 loop spans 15 amino acids. The germline CDR1 and CDR2 sequences are SGHAT and FQDESV (reference sequence). The CDR3 DNA is TGTGCCAGCAGCTTCCTAGCGGGAGGGCAAGATACGCAGTATTTT. Its translation: CASSFLAGGQDTQYF.

A remark on this clonotype: A clone one base away is much larger, so this may be a read error. The chain uses TRBV10-3 and TRBJ1-5, with no clear D. The CDR3 contains 15 residues. Trimming removed 6 bases from V and 0 bases from J, with 12 bases in between. Germline CDR1 is ENHRY and CDR2 is SYGVKD. This chain's CDR3 is CAIRAGGSSNQPQHF. In DNA, the CDR3 is TGTGCCATCAGAGCGGGTGGGAGTAGCAATCAGCCCCAGCATTTT.

This clonotype was counted a few times. CDR3 residues: CASSQGMNEKLFF. CDR3 coding DNA: TGTGCCAGCTCACAAGGGATGAATGAAAAACTGTTTTTT. The chain employs TRBV18 and TRBJ1-4, with D unclear. CDR1 is KGHSH, CDR2 LQKENI, per germline. The CDR3 spans 13 residues. Trimming cost V 4 bases and J 5 bases, with 8 bases left between them. Based on the CDR3 plus reference TRBV18 and TRBJ1-4, the full variable domain is NAGVMQNPRHLVRRRGQEARLRCSPMKGHSHVYWYRQLPEEGLKFMVYLQKENIIDESGMPKERFSAEFPKEGPSILRIQQVVRGDSAAYFCASSQGMNEKLFFGSGTQLSVL.

This clonotype was recorded a few times. The genes are TRBV28 and TRBJ2-5, with 10 bases aligning to TRBD1. V lost 4 bases to trimming and J lost 3 bases; unmatched junction nucleotides: 5. Germline loops: CDR1 MDHEN, CDR2 SYDVKM. The CDR3 is 15 residues long. As DNA, the CDR3 is TGTGCCAGCAGTTCCTCCGGGACAGGGGAAGAGACCCAGTACTTC. It codes for CASSSSGTGEETQYF.

This clonotype was detected many times. The CDR3 sequence: CSARGAEGQPQHF. CDR3 in DNA: TGCAGTGCGAGGGGCGCGGAGGGGCAGCCCCAGCATTTT. This rearrangement joins TRBV20-1 to TRBJ1-5; TRBD1 might be the D (5 bases). Germline assignment: CDR1 DFQATT and CDR2 SNEGSKA (reference sequence). The CDR3 runs to 13 residues. The V gene lost 6 bases and the J gene lost 7 bases, with 16 bases spanning the gap.

This clonotype has just a few counts. Germline and junction disagree at one end, which may indicate a read error. This chain links TRBV6-2 or TRBV6-3 with TRBJ1-5, with D perhaps TRBD1 (5 bases). Germline V gives CDR1 MNHEY, CDR2 SVGEGT. The CDR3 sequence is 15 residues long. The CDR3 DNA sequence: TGTGCCAGCAGTGACTCAGGGTCCCGAAATCAGCCCCAGCATTTT. Translating gives CASSDSGSRNQPQHF.

The chain employs TRBV7-9 and TRBJ2-1; TRBD2 aligns across 9 bases. With 6 bases clipped from V and 13 bases from J, the junction kept 7 bases outside the gene matches. CDR1 is SEHNR, CDR2 FQNEAQ, per germline (reference sequence). The CDR3 contains 12 residues. The CDR3 nucleotides are TGTGCCAGCAGTTCGGGGACTAGCCAACAGTTCTTC. Its protein is CASSSGTSQQFF.

The chain links TRBV6-2 or TRBV6-3 to TRBJ2-5; D may be TRBD1 (5 bases). The CDR3 runs 12 residues. CDR1 and CDR2 from the germline V gene are MNHEY and SVGEGT. Trimming left V 4 bases short and J 10 bases short, with 13 bases between. The CDR3 region is CASSSRQSDQYF. Here the CDR3 DNA reads TGTGCCAGCAGTTCCCGACAGTCCGACCAGTACTTC.

This clonotype was seen only a few times. The chain employs TRBV7-2 and TRBJ2-3; 10 bases match TRBD2. Germline CDR1 SGHTA, CDR2 FQGNSA. V trimming: 5 bases; J trimming: 6 bases; junction bases outside the gene matches: 5. This CDR3 has 14 amino acids. The CDR3 spells CASSPGLASDTQYF. The CDR3 DNA is TGTGCCAGCAGCCCGGGACTAGCGTCGGATACGCAGTATTTT.

This clonotype came up a few times. This sequence joins TRBV7-6 and TRBJ2-2; 8 bases line up with TRBD2. In germline, CDR1 is SGHVS, CDR2 FNYEAQ. This CDR3 is 15 amino acids long. V lost 3 bases and J lost 4; bases outside the gene matches: 4. CDR3: CASSLVRGGTGELFF. In nucleotides, the CDR3 is TGTGCCAGCAGCTTGGTTCGGGGGGGCACCGGGGAGCTGTTTTTT.

The chain joins TRBV6-5 to TRBJ2-5, with 7 bases matching TRBD1. V trimming: 1 base; J trimming: 1 base; junction bases outside the gene matches: 6. This CDR3 contains 16 residues. Germline V CDR1 and CDR2: MNHEY, SVGAGI. The CDR3 loop is CASSYWNRGSQETQYF. The CDR3 nucleotides are TGTGCCAGCAGTTACTGGAACAGGGGAAGCCAAGAGACCCAGTACTTC.

The chain carries TRBV11-2 and TRBJ2-1, with 10 positions matching TRBD1. The length of the CDR3 is 15 residues. The J segment lost 7 bases and the V segment lost 5 bases, leaving 8 bases of the junction unmatched. Germline V gives CDR1 SGHAT, CDR2 FQNNGV. CDR3 amino acids: CASSRGQGRWNEQFF. CDR3 DNA sequence: TGTGCCAGCAGCCGGGGACAGGGGAGGTGGAATGAGCAGTTCTTC.

This clonotype was counted ten times or more. The chain carries TRBV29-1 and TRBJ2-1; perhaps TRBD1 as D (5 bases). From germline, CDR1 is SQVTM and CDR2 ANQGSEA. The V end lost 2 bases, the J end lost 6 bases, and 5 bases lay between the germline ends. The CDR3 extends over 11 amino acids. The CDR3 region is CSVERGNEQFF. The CDR3 bases are TGCAGCGTTGAAAGGGGCAATGAGCAGTTCTTC.

The chain recombines TRBV5-6 with TRBJ2-7; 8 nucleotides match TRBD1. The CDR3 contains 15 residues. Germline lookup yields CDR1 SGHDT and CDR2 YYEEEE. Trimming removed 4 bases from V and 2 bases from J; junction bases left unmatched: 8. CDR3 sequence: CASSQPGTGAYEQYF. The CDR3 DNA is TGTGCCAGCAGCCAACCCGGGACAGGCGCCTACGAGCAGTACTTC.

This clonotype was observed at least ten times. V is TRBV6-2 or TRBV6-3 and J is TRBJ2-7; no definite D call. There are 14 residues in the CDR3. Trimming removed 7 bases at V and 3 bases at J, with 16 bases between. Germline assignment: CDR1 MNHEY and CDR2 SVGEGT. The CDR3 here is CASKTPSTDYEQYF. Here the CDR3 DNA reads TGTGCCAGCAAAACTCCCAGCACCGACTACGAGCAGTACTTC.

The V call is TRBV28, the J call TRBJ2-2, with D unresolved. The V gene's germline CDR1 is MDHEN and CDR2 SYDVKM. The CDR3 spans 12 residues. V lost 7 bases and J 6 bases, leaving 9 bases between the germline ends. The DNA for the CDR3 is TGTGCCAGCACCCGTTTTCCCGGGGAGCTGTTTTTT. Its protein product is CASTRFPGELFF.

This clonotype was observed a handful of times. The chain has TRBV7-2 and TRBJ2-7; TRBD2 aligns across 9 bases. The CDR3 covers 18 residues. V was pared by 2 bases and J by 2 bases, with 13 bases of the junction left unmatched. Germline V gene lookup returns CDR1 SGHTA and CDR2 FQGNSA. For the CDR3, the DNA is TGTGCCAGCAGCTTAATAGGGACTAGCAGGGACTCTCCCTACGAGCAGTACTTC. It is translated as CASSLIGTSRDSPYEQYF. Variable domain in full (rest from reference TRBV7-2 and TRBJ2-7): GAGVSQSPSNKVTEKGKDVELRCDPISGHTALYWYRQSLGQGLEFLIYFQGNSAPDKSGLPSDRFSAERTGGSVSTLTIQRTQQEDSAVYLCASSLIGTSRDSPYEQYFGPGTRLTVT.

This clonotype occurred many times. V gene TRBV11-2 combines with J gene TRBJ2-2; D is unclear. Germline values: CDR1 SGHAT, CDR2 FQNNGV. Between the trimmed V and J ends, which lost 1 base and 5 bases, there was a span of 5 bases. This CDR3 is built from 13 residues. The CDR3 loop reads CASSLVGTGELFF. CDR3 nucleotide sequence: TGTGCCAGCAGCTTAGTTGGGACCGGGGAGCTGTTTTTT.

This clonotype was found a few times. The chain has TRBV6-2 or TRBV6-3 and TRBJ2-4; 8 bases align to TRBD1. With V trimmed by 0 bases and J by 7 bases, 5 bases remained unmatched. The CDR3 totals 15 residues. Germline V lookup: CDR1 MNHEY, CDR2 SVGEGT. CDR3 protein: CASSYSQGAGNIQYF. The CDR3 DNA sequence: TGTGCCAGCAGTTACTCGCAGGGGGCCGGGAACATTCAGTACTTC.

V is TRBV29-1 and J is TRBJ1-2, with D maybe TRBD1 (5 bases). CDR1 and CDR2 from the germline V gene are SQVTM and ANQGSEA. The CDR3 runs 12 residues. Trimming removed 1 base from V and 6 bases from J, with 9 bases in between. CDR3 sequence reads: CSVEGGTDGYTF. The CDR3 DNA is TGCAGCGTTGAAGGGGGGACGGATGGCTACACCTTC.

This chain links TRBV6-2 or TRBV6-3 with TRBJ1-5; 7 bases are a match to TRBD1. The CDR3 extends over 14 amino acids. Looked up from germline, CDR1 is MNHEY and CDR2 is SVGEGT. V was clipped by 2 bases and J by 3 bases; unmatched bases: 1. For the CDR3, the DNA is TGTGCCAGCAGTTACGGGACAGCCAATCAGCCCCAGCATTTT. Translating it yields CASSYGTANQPQHF.

Many counts were recorded for this clonotype. The chain carries TRBV7-2 and TRBJ2-7, with D possibly TRBD1 on 5 matching bases. The length of the CDR3 is 15 residues. Per the germline V gene, CDR1 is SGHTA and CDR2 is FQGNSA. V was cut by 5 bases and J by 6 bases, with 20 bases left in between. The CDR3 reads CASSPQYGARGEQYF. CDR3 in DNA: TGTGCCAGCAGCCCCCAGTATGGGGCGAGAGGCGAGCAGTACTTC.

The V call is TRBV3-1, the J call TRBJ2-3; possibly TRBD1 for D (6 bases). Germline V gives CDR1 LGHDT, CDR2 YNNKEL (reference sequence). CDR3 size: 15 residues. The V and J ends lost 2 bases and 5 bases respectively, with 14 bases between them. The CDR3 nucleotides read TGTGCCAGCAGCCAAAATTCAGGGGCGAGAGATACGCAGTATTTT. This gives the protein CASSQNSGARDTQYF.